The 10 T cell receptor beta chains reported below all come from one sample, sequenced in a study of T cell responses to AZD1222 COVID-19 vaccine. Clones were read by immunoSEQ multiplex PCR, and TCRdb kept only the in-frame ones, dropping some. The table shows more than 85,000 clones, with roughly 80% occurring only once. This specimen consisted of peripheral blood, obtained 28 days after the second AZD1222 dose. The receptors come from an adult who received the AZD1222 COVID-19 vaccine.

This clone was observed a handful of times. The J gene is TRBJ2-3, the V gene TRBV3-1 (or the pseudogene TRBV3-2); D is uncertain. The CDR3 spans 16 residues. Trimming stripped 1 base from V and 4 bases from J, with 15 bases between. The germline V gene encodes CDR1 LGHDT and CDR2 YNNKEL (reference sequence). DNA for the CDR3: TGTGCCAGCAGCCAAGGCCCCTCCGGACGGCCAGATACGCAGTATTTT. Translating it yields CASSQGPSGRPDTQYF.

Concerning this clone: One end of the junction does not line up with germline, which may come from a read error. V gene TRBV12-5 combines with J gene TRBJ2-7; either TRBD1 or TRBD2 may supply D (5 bases each). CDR3 length equals 10 residues. Germline V gene sequence: CDR1 LGHNT, CDR2 FRNRAP. As DNA, the CDR3 is TGTGCTAGGGGCCGGGGACGGTCGGCGTTC. It encodes CARGRGRSAF.

The rearrangement joins TRBV27 to TRBJ1-2, with 8 bases matching TRBD1. Germline V gives CDR1 MNHEY, CDR2 SMNVEV (reference sequence). The ends lost 6 bases at V and 8 bases at J; junction bases unmatched: 5. The CDR3 runs to 12 residues. The CDR3 protein is CASRTGGIGYTF. CDR3 nucleotides: TGTGCCAGCAGAACAGGGGGAATCGGCTACACCTTC.

Only a few counts were recorded for this clone. The CDR3 protein is CASTLKTGSPLHF. The CDR3, as DNA: TGCGCCAGCACTCTGAAAACCGGCTCACCCCTCCACTTT. The chain recombines TRBV5-1 with TRBJ1-6; no definite D call. V was trimmed by 6 bases and J by 10 bases, leaving 14 bases between them. This CDR3 spans 13 amino acids. Per the germline V gene, CDR1 is SGHRS and CDR2 is YFSETQ.

The chain uses TRBV11-2 and TRBJ1-2; D not certain. Germline V gene data show CDR1 as SGHAT and CDR2 as FQNNGV. This CDR3 has 18 amino acids. The V and J ends lost 4 bases and 0 bases respectively, with 21 bases between them. In DNA, the CDR3 is TGTGCCAGCAGCTCCCATATCAGTGGAAGCTATGCTAACTATGGCTACACCTTC. Its protein is CASSSHISGSYANYGYTF.

The V and J genes are TRBV20-1 and TRBJ2-3; D gene ambiguous. Trimming took 3 bases from V and 3 from J, leaving 13 bases between them. Germline CDR1 DFQATT, CDR2 SNEGSKA (reference sequence). The CDR3 is 14 amino acids. The CDR3 nucleotides read TGCAGTGCTAGTCAAAGGGTTGGAACAGATACGCAGTATTTT. It codes for CSASQRVGTDTQYF.

The V call is TRBV4-1, the J call TRBJ1-5; D is undetermined. V lost 0 bases and J 1 base, leaving 7 bases between the germline ends. The CDR3 is 15 residues long. Germline values: CDR1 MGHRA, CDR2 YSYEKL. The CDR3 DNA reads TGCGCCAGCAGCCAAGATGGGCAGAGCAATCAGCCCCAGCATTTT. Translation gives CASSQDGQSNQPQHF.

This rearrangement joins TRBV19 to TRBJ2-3; D is unclear. Per germline, CDR1 LNHDA and CDR2 SQIVND (reference sequence). The CDR3 extends over 13 amino acids. V lost 8 bases, J lost 0 bases, and 9 bases lay in between. This CDR3 reads CASCLGSTDTQYF. In DNA form, the CDR3 reads TGTGCCAGTTGTCTCGGGAGCACAGATACGCAGTATTTT. The whole variable domain, filled in from reference TRBV19 and TRBJ2-3, reads DGGITQSPKYLFRKEGQNVTLSCEQNLNHDAMYWYRQDPGQGLRLIYYSQIVNDFQKGDIAEGYSVSREKKESFPLTVTSAQKNPTAFYLCASCLGSTDTQYFGPGTRLTVL.

The chain employs TRBV6-5 and TRBJ2-4; D might be TRBD1 or TRBD2, each matching 5 bases. There are 15 residues in the CDR3. The V and J ends lost 5 bases and 13 bases respectively, with 24 bases between them. Per germline, CDR1 MNHEY and CDR2 SVGAGI. CDR3 sequence (DNA): TGTGCCAGCAGTCCAAACCTTACCGGGACCGGTGGGCAGTACTTC. This sequence encodes CASSPNLTGTGGQYF.

J is TRBJ2-2 and V is TRBV2, with 7 nucleotides matching TRBD1. The V segment lost 11 bases and the J segment 4 bases; nucleotides outside the gene matches: 10. The CDR3 length is 14 residues. Germline-derived CDR1 and CDR2 are SNHLY and FYNNEI. In DNA, the CDR3 is TGTGCCTGGGCGCTGACAGGGCGCACCGGGGAGCTGTTTTTT. Translated, it gives CAWALTGRTGELFF.